Many counts were recorded for the clone carrying this T cell receptor (beta chain). The antigen is not known. The sample originates from a study of human T cells and chemical hapten exposure. Notes on the study in general: In comparison with controls, expanded TCRs gave rise to a significantly larger number of large CDR3 similarity clusters. Positive correlation was observed between PT1 expanded TCR counts and patch test score.

TCRdb passed the RACE reads through MiXCR, listing each CDR3 protein once. Counted here are over 35,000 distinct CDR3 sequences, 4% occurring once; the ten biggest clones make up more than 25%. The CDR3 totals 14 residues. Trimming cost V 1 base and J 2 bases, with 9 bases left between them. The germline V gene has CDR1 KGHSH and CDR2 LQKENI. Time point given: patch test 1, 2 weeks after DPC sensitization. Treatment: therapeutic diphenylcyclopropenone sensitization with weekly scalp DPC. Unfractionated whole blood yielded total RNA. This sequence was found in a man aged 50-59 years with alopecia areata. Some clones in this sample may be carry-over from other donors' samples. Specimen: whole blood, collected in connection with sensitization to the hapten diphenylcyclopropenone (DPC). This rearrangement joins TRBV18 to TRBJ2-7; TRBD2 is a possible D gene (5 bases). CDR3 sequence (DNA): TGTGCCAGCTCACCACGAGGGTATCCCTACGAGCAGTACTTC. Translation gives CASSPRGYPYEQYF.